This T cell receptor (beta chain) was captured by sequencing in a study of blood T cells in healthy people across ages. Next came a second PCR, run for about 7 to 11 cycles, which used a sample-barcoded 5' primer along with a J-beta primer mix. TCRdb re-called the 5' RACE reads through MiXCR, storing one row per CDR3 protein. The table includes hundreds of thousands of distinct CDR3 sequences, 32% detected once. CDR3 size: 14 residues. Trimming took off 6 bases at V and 5 bases at J, with 15 bases between the two ends. Germline assignment: CDR1 KGHDR and CDR2 SFDVKD. The receptor's source is a woman of 80 years or more in good health. V is TRBV24-1 and J is TRBJ2-5; a possible D gene is TRBD2 (6 bases). The sample comprised blood. The CDR3, as DNA: TGTGCCACCAGTTCAGGGAGGATCGGGGAGACCCAGTACTTC. As protein: CATSSGRIGETQYF.